The TCR beta chain under discussion was sequenced for a study of T cell responses to AZD1222 COVID-19 vaccine. Sequencing was performed with immunoSEQ multiplex PCR; in TCRdb, only in-frame clones are kept and a portion is missing. The table records about 140,000 clones, 85% to 95% of them present only once. The CDR3 spans 14 residues. Sequencing was performed on peripheral blood, taken on day 0 of AZD1222 vaccination. The rearrangement uses TRBV21-1 and TRBJ2-1; the listed D gene, TRBD1, was not tested against the DNA. TRBV21-1 constitutes a pseudogene. This clonotype originated in an adult in good health. In DNA, the CDR3 is TGTGCCAACCGCAGGGGGCTCCCTCTGGATGAGCAGTTCTTC. As protein: CANRRGLPLDEQFF.